Below, one T cell receptor (beta chain) is given with its context. The CDR3 covers 18 residues. The J segment lost 0 bases and the V segment lost 7 bases, leaving 18 bases of the junction unmatched. Germline loops: CDR1 MDHEN, CDR2 SYDVKM. The sample belongs to a study of shared T cell receptors in the human thymus. The protocol was immunoSEQ multiplex PCR, while the TCRdb copy is restricted to in-frame clones and leaves out a portion. The sample lists about 730,000 clones, 80% to 90% occurring once. These sequences were also reported in another study, on human thymus T cells.

The sample taken for sequencing was thymocytes. The source of this sequence is a girl under two years old with a congenital heart defect. The chain joins TRBV28 to TRBJ2-7, with 7 bases aligning to TRBD1. CDR3 sequence reads: CASTSEGDSQWPSYEQYF. CDR3 sequence (DNA): TGTGCCAGCACGTCCGAGGGGGACAGCCAATGGCCCTCCTACGAGCAGTACTTC.